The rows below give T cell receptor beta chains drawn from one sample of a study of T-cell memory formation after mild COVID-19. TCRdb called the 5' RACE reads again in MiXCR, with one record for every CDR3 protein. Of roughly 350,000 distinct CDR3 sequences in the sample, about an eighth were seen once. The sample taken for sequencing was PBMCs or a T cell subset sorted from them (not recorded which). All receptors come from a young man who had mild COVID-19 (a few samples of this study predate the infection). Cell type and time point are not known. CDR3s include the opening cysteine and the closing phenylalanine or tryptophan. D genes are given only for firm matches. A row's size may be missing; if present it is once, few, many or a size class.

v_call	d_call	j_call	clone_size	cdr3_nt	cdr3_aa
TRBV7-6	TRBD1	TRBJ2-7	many	TGTGCCAGCAGCCTCGGGACAGTTCAAGAGCAGTACTTC	CASSLGTVQEQYF
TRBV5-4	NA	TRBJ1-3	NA	TGTGCCAGCAGCTTTGGCCGATCCCTCTCTGGAAACACCATATATTTT	CASSFGRSLSGNTIYF
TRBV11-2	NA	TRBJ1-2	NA	TGTGCCAGCAGCTTCGGACGGGGAGGGAGCTCTAACTATGGCTACACCTTC	CASSFGRGGSSNYGYTF
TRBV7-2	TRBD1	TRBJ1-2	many	TGTGCCAGCAGCACCGGACAGGGAGGGTTAGGCTACACCTTC	CASSTGQGGLGYTF
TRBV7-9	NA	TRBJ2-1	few	TGTGCCAGCAGCACCCTACTTGGGAATGAGCAGTTCTTC	CASSTLLGNEQFF
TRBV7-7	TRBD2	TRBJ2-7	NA	TGTGCCAGCAGCCCCCGGACTAGCGTTAGCGACGAGCAGTACTTC	CASSPRTSVSDEQYF
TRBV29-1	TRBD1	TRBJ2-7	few	TGCAGCGTTGATTCGGGACAGGGGATTTCCGAGCAGTACTTC	CSVDSGQGISEQYF
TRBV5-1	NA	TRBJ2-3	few	TGCGCCAGCAGCGTAGAGGGAAAAAAGGCAGATACGCAGTATTTT	CASSVEGKKADTQYF
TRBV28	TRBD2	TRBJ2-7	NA	TGTGCCAGCAGCCGACCCAGGGAGGGTCGCTACGAGCAGTACTTC	CASSRPREGRYEQYF
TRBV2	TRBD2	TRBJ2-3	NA	TGTGCCAGCACCGTGACTAGCGGGGTGGCTACAGATACGCAGTATTTT	CASTVTSGVATDTQYF
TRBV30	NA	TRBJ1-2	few	TGTGCCTGGAGAGCCTGGGGTGAACGGGGCTATGGCTACACCTTC	CAWRAWGERGYGYTF
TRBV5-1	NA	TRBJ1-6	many	TGCGCCAGCAGCTTGCGGGGCCCAGATAATTCACCCCTCCACTTT	CASSLRGPDNSPLHF
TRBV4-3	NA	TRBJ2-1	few	TGCGCCAGCAGCCAGGACCCTCGTTCCTACAATGAGCAGTTCTTC	CASSQDPRSYNEQFF
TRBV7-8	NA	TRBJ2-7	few	TGTGCCAGCAGCTCCGTGGGGGGTGCCTCCTACGAGCAGTACTTC	CASSSVGGASYEQYF
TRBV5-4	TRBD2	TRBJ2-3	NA	TGTGCCAGCAGCTTGCAGAGCCGGGGGGAAGATACGCAGTATTTT	CASSLQSRGEDTQYF
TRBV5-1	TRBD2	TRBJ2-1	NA	TGCGCCAGCAGCTTGTGGCTAGCGGGAGGGGAGCAGTTCTTC	CASSLWLAGGEQFF
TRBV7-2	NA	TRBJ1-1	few	TGTGCCAGCAGCCCCCTCACTGAAGCTTTCTTT	CASSPLTEAFF
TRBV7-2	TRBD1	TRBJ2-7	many	TGTGCCAGCAGCTGGGGGACAGGGGGTTACGAGCAGTACTTC	CASSWGTGGYEQYF
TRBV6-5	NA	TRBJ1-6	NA	TGTGCCAGCAGTTACTCGGGAAATTCACCCCTCCACTTT	CASSYSGNSPLHF
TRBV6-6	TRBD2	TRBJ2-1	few	TGTGCCAGCAGGCCGGGACTAATGTTTGAGCAGTTCTTC	CASRPGLMFEQFF
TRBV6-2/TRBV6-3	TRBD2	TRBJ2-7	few	TGTGCCACCGTAGCGGGAGGAGCTTATTCCTACGAGCAGTACTTC	CATVAGGAYSYEQYF
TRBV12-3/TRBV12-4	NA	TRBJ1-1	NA	TGTGCCAGCAGTTCCGAGGGAGCATACACTGAAGCTTTCTTT	CASSSEGAYTEAFF
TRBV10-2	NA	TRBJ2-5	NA	TGCGCCAGCAGTGAAGGCGGGGGCCTCCAAGAGACCCAGTACTTC	CASSEGGGLQETQYF
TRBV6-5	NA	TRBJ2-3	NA	TGTGCCAGCACTCGAACCCCCACAGATACGCAGTATTTT	CASTRTPTDTQYF
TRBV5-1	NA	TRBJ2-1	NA	TGCGCCAGCAGCTTGGGGGCTCGAGGGGAAGACAATGAGCAGTTCTTC	CASSLGARGEDNEQFF
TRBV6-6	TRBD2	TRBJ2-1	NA	TGTGCCAGCGTAAAAACTAGCGGGGGGGCCGATGAGCAGTTCTTC	CASVKTSGGADEQFF
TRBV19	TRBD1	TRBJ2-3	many	TGTGCCAGTAGCCAGGACAGGGCGAGTACGCAGTATTTT	CASSQDRASTQYF
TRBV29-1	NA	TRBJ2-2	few	TGCAGCGTTGAAGACCAGGGCGACGGGGAGCTGTTTTTT	CSVEDQGDGELFF
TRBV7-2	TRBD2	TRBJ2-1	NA	TGTGCCAGCAGCTATAGCGGGGGCGACAATGAGCAGTTCTTC	CASSYSGGDNEQFF
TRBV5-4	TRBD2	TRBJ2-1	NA	TGTGCCAGCAGCTTGATGGGGGGGGAAGGATCGAAGTTCTTC	CASSLMGGEGSKFF
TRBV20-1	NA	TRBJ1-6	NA	TGCAGTGCTAGAGACCCAGGAGCAGGGCTGAGGAATTCACCCCTCCACTTT	CSARDPGAGLRNSPLHF
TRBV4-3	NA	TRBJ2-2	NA	TGCGCCAGCAGCCAAGGGCTTAGCGAGGGGTTCGCCGGGGAGCTGTTTTTT	CASSQGLSEGFAGELFF
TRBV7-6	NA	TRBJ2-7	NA	TGTGCCAGCAGCTTGACCGGGACCGATGGGCAGTACTTC	CASSLTGTDGQYF
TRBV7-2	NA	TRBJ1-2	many	TGTGCCAGCAGCCGCGGAAATCCACAGATAAACTATGGCTACACCTTC	CASSRGNPQINYGYTF
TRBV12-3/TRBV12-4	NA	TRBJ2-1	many	TGTGCCAGCAGTTTTGAGCGGGTCACCTACAATGAGCAGTTCTTC	CASSFERVTYNEQFF
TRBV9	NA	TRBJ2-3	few	TGTGCCAGCAGCCCCTTAGGTGTTGCAGATACGCAGTATTTT	CASSPLGVADTQYF
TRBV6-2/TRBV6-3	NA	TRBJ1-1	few	TGTGCCAGCAGTTACCAGTCTGAAGCTTTCTTT	CASSYQSEAFF
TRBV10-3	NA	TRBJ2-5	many	TGTGCCATCAGCGAGGGGGAGGTTCGAGAGACCCAGTACTTC	CAISEGEVRETQYF
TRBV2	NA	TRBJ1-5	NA	TGTGCCAGCAGCGAGACAGGCCCAAATCAGCCCCAGCATTTT	CASSETGPNQPQHF
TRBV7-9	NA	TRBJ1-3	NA	TGTGCCAGCAGCTTTTCAGGGGTTACCGGAAACACCATATATTTT	CASSFSGVTGNTIYF
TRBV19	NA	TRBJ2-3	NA	TGTGCCAGTAGAATCAGGCCTACAGATACGCAGTATTTT	CASRIRPTDTQYF
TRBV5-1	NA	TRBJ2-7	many	TGCGCCAGCAGCACGGGCCTCTCTGCTAACGAGCAGTACTTC	CASSTGLSANEQYF
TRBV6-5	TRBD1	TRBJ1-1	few	TGTGCCAGCAGTACTCCCCACACAGGGGCGGTCACTGAAGCTTTCTTT	CASSTPHTGAVTEAFF
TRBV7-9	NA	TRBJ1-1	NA	TGTGCCAGCAGCCGCCAGGGACCGGCTTTCTTT	CASSRQGPAFF